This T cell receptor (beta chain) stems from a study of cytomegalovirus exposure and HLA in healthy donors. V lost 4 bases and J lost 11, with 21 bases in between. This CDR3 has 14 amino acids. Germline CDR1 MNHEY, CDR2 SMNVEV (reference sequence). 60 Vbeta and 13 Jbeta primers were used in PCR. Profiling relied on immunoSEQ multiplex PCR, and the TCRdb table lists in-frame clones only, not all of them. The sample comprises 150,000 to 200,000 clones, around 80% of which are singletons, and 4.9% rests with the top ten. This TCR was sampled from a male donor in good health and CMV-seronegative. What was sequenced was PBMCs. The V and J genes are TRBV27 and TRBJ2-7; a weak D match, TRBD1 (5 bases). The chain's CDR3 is CASSSPATDFREYF. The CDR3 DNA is TGTGCCAGCAGTTCCCCTGCCACCGATTTCAGGGAGTACTTC.